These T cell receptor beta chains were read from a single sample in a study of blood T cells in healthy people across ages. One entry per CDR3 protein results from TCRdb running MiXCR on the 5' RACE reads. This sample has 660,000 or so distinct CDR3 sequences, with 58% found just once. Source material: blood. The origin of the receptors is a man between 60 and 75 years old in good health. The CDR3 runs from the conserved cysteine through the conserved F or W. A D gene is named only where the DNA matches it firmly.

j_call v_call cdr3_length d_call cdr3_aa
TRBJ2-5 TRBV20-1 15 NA CSARIPEGSQEAQYF
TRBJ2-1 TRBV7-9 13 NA CASSLGREETQFF
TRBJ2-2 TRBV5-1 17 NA CASSLRVQGEGTGELFF
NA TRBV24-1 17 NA CATSDPRIWRDQETQYF
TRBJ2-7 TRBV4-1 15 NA CASSLVGARSYEQYF
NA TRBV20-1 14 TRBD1 CSARDGTGAGTQYF
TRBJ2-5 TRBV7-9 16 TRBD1 CASSLAGTGGSETQYF
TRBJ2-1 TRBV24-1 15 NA CATSDPGGVSGEQFF
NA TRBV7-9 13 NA CASSPVSRDEQYF
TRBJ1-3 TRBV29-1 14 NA CSVEDGGRGNTIYF
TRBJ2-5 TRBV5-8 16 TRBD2 CASSPYSGGYQETQYF
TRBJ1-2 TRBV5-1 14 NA CASSSQTDNYGYTF
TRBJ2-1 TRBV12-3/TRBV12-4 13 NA CASSLSGKNEQFF
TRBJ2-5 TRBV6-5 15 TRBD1 CASSYSDRAWETQYF
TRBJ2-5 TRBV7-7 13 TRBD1 CASSQGQGKEQYF
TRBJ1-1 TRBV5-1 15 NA CASSLYTPDNTEAFF
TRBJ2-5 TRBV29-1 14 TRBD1 CSVDLTGYGETQYF
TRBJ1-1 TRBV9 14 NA CASSVDGGGTEAFF
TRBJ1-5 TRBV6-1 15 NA CASLGRQTPNQPQHF
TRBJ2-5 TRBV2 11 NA CASSPTETQYF
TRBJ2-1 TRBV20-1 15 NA CSAGGRGRVYNEQFF
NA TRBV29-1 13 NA CSVAHGGRETQYF
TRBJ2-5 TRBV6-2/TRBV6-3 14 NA CASRRTLSEETQYF
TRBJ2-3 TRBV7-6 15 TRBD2 CASSLAPGLEDTQYF
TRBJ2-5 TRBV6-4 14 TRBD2 CASSVGGAGETQYF
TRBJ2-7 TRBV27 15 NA CASSLSAGAPYEQYF
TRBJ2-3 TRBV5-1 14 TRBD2 CASSLAGRTDTQYF
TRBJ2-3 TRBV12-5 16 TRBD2 CASGIITSASTDTQYF
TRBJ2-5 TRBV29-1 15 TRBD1 CSVERSGTGDETRYF
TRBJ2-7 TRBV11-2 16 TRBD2 CASSLPLAGFSYEQYF
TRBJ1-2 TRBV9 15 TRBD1 CASSSRDRFTYGYTF
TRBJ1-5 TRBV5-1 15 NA CASSLEGGDNQPQHF
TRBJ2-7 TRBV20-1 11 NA CSARDPSKQYF
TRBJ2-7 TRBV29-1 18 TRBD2 CSVGGLAGASYSQEAQYF
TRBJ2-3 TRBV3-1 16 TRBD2 CASSQRSGGYTDTQYF
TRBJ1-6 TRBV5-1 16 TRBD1 CASSSHWDRGYSPLHF
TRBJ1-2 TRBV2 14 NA CASRHGGGNYGYTF
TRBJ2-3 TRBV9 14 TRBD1 CASSVVGGVDTQYF
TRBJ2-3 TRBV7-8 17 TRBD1 CASRYRPGQGARGTQYF
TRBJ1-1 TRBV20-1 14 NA CSASRGDLNTEAFF
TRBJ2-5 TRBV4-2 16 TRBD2 CASSQVGTSGTLAQYF
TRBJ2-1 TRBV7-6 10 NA CAGEYNEQFF
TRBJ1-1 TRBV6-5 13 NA CASTPGTNTEAFF
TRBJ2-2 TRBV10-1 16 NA CASSDFSGAGAGELFF
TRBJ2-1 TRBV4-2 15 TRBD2 CASSQDRTSGFEEFF
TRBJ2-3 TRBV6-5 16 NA CASSYSGRGSTDTQYF
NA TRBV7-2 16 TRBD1 CASSLTRGQGKETQYF
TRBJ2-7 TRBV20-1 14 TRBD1 CSAREPTGGQRLYF
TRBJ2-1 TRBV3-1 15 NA CASSRGQGGNNEQFF